This TCR beta chain was identified during a study of blood T cell repertoires in COVID-19. Study information: Italy, Spain and the United States were the sources of the convalescent and acute COVID-19 samples. Sample material is recorded as cDNA or gDNA derived from T cells, B-cell-depleted T cells, or PBMCs.

Per the original methods: Cell counts per sample came from amplifying reference gene primers. Here immunoSEQ multiplex PCR was the method, and the copy in TCRdb shows in-frame clones only, minus some. That table furnishes V, J and clone size, whereas the DNA furnished D and trimming. The sample yields 150,000 to 200,000 clones, 70% to 90% seen once. V lost 8 bases and J 7 bases, leaving 14 bases between the germline ends. Germline CDR1 is SGHDN and CDR2 is FVKESK. The CDR3 sequence is 12 residues long. This clone appeared a single time. Material for sequencing was peripheral blood. This TCR was recovered from a woman younger than 45 with active or convalescent COVID-19. The V and J genes are TRBV14 and TRBJ1-1; a possible D gene is TRBD1 (5 bases). The CDR3 bases are TGTGCCAGCTCCTCAATGGGGCATGAAGCTTTCTTT. Translating gives CASSSMGHEAFF.